This is a list of T cell receptor beta chains from one sample in a study of technical replicates of blood from a handful of donors. Measured with immunoSEQ multiplex PCR; TCRdb has only the in-frame clones, and not every one. This table has under 85,000 clones, 97% appearing once. What was sequenced was T cells isolated from PBMCs. The receptors derive from a human donor in good health. Each CDR3 is given with its conserved first and last residue. D genes are given only for firm matches. Where a row states a size, it is once, few, many or the class of an expanded clone; other rows omit it.

d_call,clone_size,v_call,j_call,cdr3_nt,cdr3_aa
.,once,TRBV7-9,TRBJ2-1,TGTGCCAGCAGCTTTATCCCTTCCTACAATGAGCAGTTCTTC,CASSFIPSYNEQFF
TRBD1,.,TRBV5-6,TRBJ1-2,TGTGCCAGCACCCAAATCCCGGGACAGGGATTCTATGGCTACACCTTC,CASTQIPGQGFYGYTF
.,.,TRBV21-1,TRBJ2-7,TGTGCCAGCAGCAAAGTACAGGGGGCCTACGAGCAGTACTTC,CASSKVQGAYEQYF
.,once,TRBV29-1,TRBJ2-1,TGCAGCGTTGAAGATGGAGGGGGGAGGGCAATGGATGAGCAGTTCTTC,CSVEDGGGRAMDEQFF
.,.,TRBV6-5,TRBJ2-1,TGTGCCAGCAGTTACTCCATAAGAGGTGAGCAGTTCTTC,CASSYSIRGEQFF
.,.,TRBV13,TRBJ2-1,TGTGCCAGCAGCTTAGGAGGGAAGACGGGAGTCTCCTACAATGAGCAGTTCTTC,CASSLGGKTGVSYNEQFF
.,.,TRBV5-1,TRBJ2-7,TGCGCCAGCAGTTTAGGACAGAGCTACGAGCAGTACTTC,CASSLGQSYEQYF
.,.,TRBV28,TRBJ1-4,TGTGCCAGCAGCCCTGGACAGTCTAATGAAAAACTGTTTTTT,CASSPGQSNEKLFF
.,.,TRBV4-2,TRBJ2-7,TGTGCCAGCAGCCAAGACCGGGGGTTCTCCTACGAGCAGTACTTC,CASSQDRGFSYEQYF
.,.,TRBV9,TRBJ2-7,TGTGCCAGCAGCGTAGGGCCCAGGGCAGGGATCTACGAGCAGTACTTC,CASSVGPRAGIYEQYF
TRBD2,.,TRBV9,TRBJ2-5,TGTGCCAGCACCCTAACGGGGGGTGCAGAGACCCAGTACTTC,CASTLTGGAETQYF
.,.,TRBV7-3,TRBJ1-1,TGTGCCAGCAGCCCCGGGCTAAGGGGCACTGAAGCTTTCTTT,CASSPGLRGTEAFF
.,.,TRBV9,TRBJ1-1,TGTGCCAGCAGCGGAGTGGGCCTAGAAGCTTTCTTT,CASSGVGLEAFF
.,.,TRBV30,TRBJ1-5,TGTGCCTGGAGTGTGGGAGTAAGTCAGCCCCAGCATTTT,CAWSVGVSQPQHF
.,.,TRBV20-1,TRBJ2-3,TGCAGTGCTACGCGCCCGGATACGCAGTATTTT,CSATRPDTQYF
TRBD2,.,TRBV11-3,TRBJ2-1,TGTGCCAGCAGCCCGAGACTAGCGGGGGGATCGGGGGGTGAGCAGTTCTTC,CASSPRLAGGSGGEQFF
TRBD2,.,TRBV28,TRBJ2-7,TGTGCCAGCAGTTTGGGGGGGGTTAACTACGAGCAGTACTTC,CASSLGGVNYEQYF
.,.,TRBV19,TRBJ1-5,TGTGCCAGTAGTATAGATCCTTACCTGACGACTAACTATAGCAATCAGCCCCAGCATTTT,CASSIDPYLTTNYSNQPQHF
.,.,TRBV2,TRBJ1-5,TGTGCCAGCACAGGGACAAATCAGCCCCAGCATTTT,CASTGTNQPQHF
TRBD2,once,TRBV7-3,TRBJ2-5,TGTGCCAGCAGCTCTGGACTAGCGGGGGGCGGGGAGACCCAGTACTTC,CASSSGLAGGGETQYF
.,.,TRBV5-4,TRBJ1-2,TGTGCCAGCAGCTTGGAGGCCAGGGGAAGGGGGAATGGCTACACCTTC,CASSLEARGRGNGYTF
.,.,TRBV10-3,TRBJ2-3,TGTGCCATCAGACTGAGCACAGATACGCAGTATTTT,CAIRLSTDTQYF
.,.,TRBV29-1,TRBJ1-1,TGCAGCGTAGGCGAGGACACTGAAGCTTTCTTT,CSVGEDTEAFF
TRBD1,.,TRBV7-9,TRBJ2-7,TGTGCCAGCAGCTTAGCGCGGACAGGGTCGGACTACGAGCAGTACTTC,CASSLARTGSDYEQYF
TRBD2,.,TRBV13,TRBJ2-3,TGTGCCAGCAGCTTGGGACTAGCGGGGAACACAGATACGCAGTATTTT,CASSLGLAGNTDTQYF
.,.,TRBV11-2,TRBJ1-1,TGTGCCAGCAGGGTTAGCGTGGTAGGGAACACTGAAGCTTTCTTT,CASRVSVVGNTEAFF
.,.,TRBV7-8,TRBJ2-7,TGTGCCAGCAGCTCGCACAGAAACTCCGGCTACGAGCAGTACTTC,CASSSHRNSGYEQYF
.,.,TRBV7-9,TRBJ2-5,TGTGCCAGCAGCTTATACTCTTTAGAGACCCAGTACTTC,CASSLYSLETQYF
TRBD2,.,TRBV7-2,TRBJ2-3,TGTGCCAGCAGCTTAAAAGCGGGAGGGCCCCTGGAGCAGTATTTT,CASSLKAGGPLEQYF
.,once,TRBV6-5,TRBJ2-7,TGTGCCAGCAGTTCACGCGACAGATCCTACGAGCAGTACTTC,CASSSRDRSYEQYF
.,.,TRBV5-1,TRBJ2-5,TGCGCCAGCAGCTTATCCCTAGACAGACAAGAGACCCAGTACTTC,CASSLSLDRQETQYF
TRBD2,.,TRBV12-5,TRBJ2-1,TGTGCTAGTGGCCCGGGACTAGCGGGAGGTGAGCAGTTCTTC,CASGPGLAGGEQFF
TRBD2,.,TRBV2,TRBJ2-5,TGTGCCAGCAGGGCTAGCGGGAGGGCCAGGGAGACCCAGTACTTC,CASRASGRARETQYF
.,.,TRBV11-2,TRBJ1-4,TGTGCCAGCAGCTTAGGGCAGGGGATCGTAAACGAAAAACTGTTTTTT,CASSLGQGIVNEKLFF
TRBD1,once,TRBV12-5,TRBJ2-1,TGTGCTAGTGGGAGGGACAGGGGTGAGCAGTTCTTC,CASGRDRGEQFF
TRBD2,once,TRBV11-2,TRBJ2-5,TGTGCCAGCAGCGCAGTAGCGGGATACAAGACCCAGTACTTC,CASSAVAGYKTQYF
.,.,TRBV6-4,TRBJ2-7,TGTGCCAGCAGTGACGCCCACTTCTACGAGCAGTACTTC,CASSDAHFYEQYF
TRBD2,.,TRBV11-2,TRBJ2-1,TGTGCCAGCAGCCTTATAGCGGGGTCGGTAGGGCATGAGCAGTTCTTC,CASSLIAGSVGHEQFF
TRBD1,.,TRBV27,TRBJ1-3,TGTGCCAGCAGACGCGGACAGGGAGGGACCATATATTTT,CASRRGQGGTIYF
TRBD1,.,TRBV30,TRBJ1-5,TGTGCCTGCACACGAGGTGGACAGGGGACGGGCAATCAGCCCCAGCATTTT,CACTRGGQGTGNQPQHF
TRBD2,.,TRBV5-4,TRBJ2-1,TGTGCCAGCAGCTTGGGCCCCGGGACTAGAACTAATGAGCAGTTCTTC,CASSLGPGTRTNEQFF
TRBD2,once,TRBV18,TRBJ2-1,TGTGCCAGCTCACCGGGGGGGAATGAGCAGTTCTTC,CASSPGGNEQFF
.,.,TRBV9,TRBJ2-4,TGTGCCAGCAGCGTGGAGACAGTATCAAACATTCAGTACTTC,CASSVETVSNIQYF
.,.,TRBV7-9,TRBJ1-1,TGTGCCAGCAGCACGACAACGAACACTGAAGCTTTCTTT,CASSTTTNTEAFF
.,.,TRBV2,TRBJ2-3,TGTGCCAGCAAGGGGGAATTGGCAGATACGCAGTATTTT,CASKGELADTQYF